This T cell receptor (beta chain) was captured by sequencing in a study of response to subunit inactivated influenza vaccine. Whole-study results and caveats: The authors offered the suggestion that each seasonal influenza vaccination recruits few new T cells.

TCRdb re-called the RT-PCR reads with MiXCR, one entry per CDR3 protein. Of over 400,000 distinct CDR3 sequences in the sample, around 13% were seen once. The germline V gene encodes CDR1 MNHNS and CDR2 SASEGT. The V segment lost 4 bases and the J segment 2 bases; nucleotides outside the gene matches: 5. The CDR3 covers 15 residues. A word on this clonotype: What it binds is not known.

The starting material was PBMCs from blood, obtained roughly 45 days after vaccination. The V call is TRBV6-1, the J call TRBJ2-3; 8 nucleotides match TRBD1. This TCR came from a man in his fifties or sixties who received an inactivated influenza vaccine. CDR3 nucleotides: TGTGCCAGCAGTGGGCAGGGGGCTTCCACAGATACGCAGTATTTT. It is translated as CASSGQGASTDTQYF.